A single sample gave rise to the 8 T cell receptor beta chains below, sequenced in a study of T cell changes during pregnancy in multiple sclerosis. Measured with immunoSEQ multiplex PCR; TCRdb has only the in-frame clones, and not every one. The table has roughly 70,000 clones, about 85% seen once. This specimen was peripheral blood, taken before pregnancy. The source of these receptors is a female donor with multiple sclerosis, enrolled in a pregnancy study.

The chain has TRBV6-1 and TRBJ1-1, with TRBD1 matching 7 bases. CDR3 length: 14 residues. Germline V gives CDR1 MNHNS, CDR2 SASEGT. Unmatched junction bases numbered 8, after V lost 0 bases and J lost 10 bases. The CDR3 here is CASSEARGSFRAFF. As DNA, the CDR3 is TGTGCCAGCAGTGAAGCCAGGGGGTCTTTTCGAGCTTTCTTT.

The rearrangement joins TRBV27 to TRBJ2-1; 11 bases are a match to TRBD2. Germline CDR1 is MNHEY and CDR2 is SMNVEV (reference sequence). The CDR3 spans 17 residues. V was pared by 5 bases and J by 10 bases, with 16 bases of the junction left unmatched. Here the CDR3 DNA reads TGTGCCAGCAGTCCAATTTTAGCGGGAGGGCCGGTAGGGGAGCAGTTCTTC. It yields the protein CASSPILAGGPVGEQFF.

J is TRBJ1-3 and V is TRBV5-5; TRBD1 matches at 9 bases. This CDR3 has 15 residues. V lost 2 bases, J lost 2 bases, and 2 bases stayed unmatched. CDR1 SGHKS and CDR2 YYEKEE come from the germline V gene (reference sequence). This CDR3 is CASSLQGAPGNTIYF. CDR3 coding DNA: TGTGCCAGCAGCTTACAGGGGGCCCCTGGAAACACCATATATTTT.

This sequence joins TRBV7-6 and TRBJ2-3; TRBD2 aligns across 8 bases. Losses at the gene ends were 2 bases for V and 5 bases for J; bases not matched to a gene: 15. This CDR3 spans 18 amino acids. The germline CDR1 and CDR2 sequences are SGHVS and FNYEAQ. CDR3: CASSLSRSAGGLQDTQYF. DNA for the CDR3: TGTGCCAGCAGCTTATCACGGTCGGCGGGGGGCCTTCAAGATACGCAGTATTTT.

V is TRBV19 and J is TRBJ2-2; TRBD2 matches at 10 bases. CDR3 size: 14 residues. CDR1 and CDR2 from the germline V gene are LNHDA and SQIVND (reference sequence). The junction had 12 bases not matched to a gene; V was cut back by 10 bases and J by 10 bases. CDR3 bases: TGTGCCACCTTCGCTAGCGGGGGTCAATTGGAGCTGTTTTTT. Protein product: CATFASGGQLELFF. The full variable domain, with the rest looked up from reference TRBV19 and TRBJ2-2, is DGGITQSPKYLFRKEGQNVTLSCEQNLNHDAMYWYRQDPGQGLRLIYYSQIVNDFQKGDIAEGYSVSREKKESFPLTVTSAQKNPTAFYLCATFASGGQLELFFGEGSRLTVL.

The rearrangement links TRBV30 to TRBJ2-1; maybe TRBD2 (6 bases). CDR3 size: 15 residues. Looked up from germline, CDR1 is GTSNPN and CDR2 is SVGIG (reference sequence). V gave up 2 bases and J gave up 6 bases, with 17 bases separating them. The CDR3 protein is CAWSSGRGLINEQFF. The CDR3 DNA reads TGTGCCTGGAGTAGTGGAAGGGGACTTATCAATGAGCAGTTCTTC.

For the CDR3, the DNA is TGTGCCAGCAGCTTAGCTCAGGGGGCCAACGTCCTGACTTTC. This encodes CASSLAQGANVLTF. This chain uses TRBV7-2 with TRBJ2-6, with D unclear. The CDR3 is 14 residues long. Trimming removed 0 bases from V and 4 bases from J, with 4 bases in between. From germline, CDR1 is SGHTA and CDR2 FQGNSA.

Worth noting for this clone: This CDR3 is also generated by other DNA sequences in the sample. The CDR3 reads CASSLSTGKETQYF. Here the CDR3 DNA reads TGCGCCAGCAGCTTGTCCACAGGGAAGGAGACCCAGTACTTC. This chain uses TRBV5-1 with TRBJ2-5; tentative D call: TRBD1 (6 bases). Germline CDR1 is SGHRS and CDR2 is YFSETQ. CDR3 length: 14 residues. The V end lost 1 base, the J end lost 5 bases, and 12 bases lay between the germline ends.